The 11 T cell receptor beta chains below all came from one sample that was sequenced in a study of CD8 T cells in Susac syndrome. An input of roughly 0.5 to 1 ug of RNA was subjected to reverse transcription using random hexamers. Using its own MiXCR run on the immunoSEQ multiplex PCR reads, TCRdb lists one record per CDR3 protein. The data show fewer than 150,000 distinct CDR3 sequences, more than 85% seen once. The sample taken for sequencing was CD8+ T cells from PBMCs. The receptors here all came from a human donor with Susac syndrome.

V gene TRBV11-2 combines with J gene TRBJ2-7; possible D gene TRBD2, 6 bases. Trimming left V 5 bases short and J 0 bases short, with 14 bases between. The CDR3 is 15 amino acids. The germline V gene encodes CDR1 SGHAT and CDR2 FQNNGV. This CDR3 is CASSHPRGSSYEQYF. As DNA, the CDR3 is TGTGCCAGCAGCCACCCTCGGGGGAGCTCCTACGAGCAGTACTTC.

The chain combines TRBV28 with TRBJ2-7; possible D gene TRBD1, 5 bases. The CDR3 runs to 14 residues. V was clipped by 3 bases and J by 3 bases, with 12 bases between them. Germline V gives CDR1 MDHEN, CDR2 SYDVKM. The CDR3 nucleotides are TGTGCCAGCAGTTTCTCGGACACTCTCTACGAGCAGTACTTC. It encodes CASSFSDTLYEQYF.

For the CDR3, the DNA is TGTGCCAGCAGTTTAATACCCGCAGATACGCAGTATTTT. It codes for CASSLIPADTQYF. This sequence joins TRBV27 and TRBJ2-3, with D uncertain. The CDR3 has 13 amino acids. V lost 2 bases and J lost 4, with 7 bases in between. Per germline, CDR1 MNHEY and CDR2 SMNVEV (reference sequence).

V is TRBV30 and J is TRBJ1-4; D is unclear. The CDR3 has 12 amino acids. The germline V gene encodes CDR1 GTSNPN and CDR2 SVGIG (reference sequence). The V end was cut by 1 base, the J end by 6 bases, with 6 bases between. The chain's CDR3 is CAWSGKDEKLFF. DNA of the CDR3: TGTGCCTGGAGTGGCAAGGATGAAAAACTGTTTTTT.

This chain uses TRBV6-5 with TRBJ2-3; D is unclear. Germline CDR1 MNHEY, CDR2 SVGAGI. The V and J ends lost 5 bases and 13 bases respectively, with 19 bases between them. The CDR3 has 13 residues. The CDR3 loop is CASSISRALGEYF. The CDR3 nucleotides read TGTGCCAGCAGTATCTCCCGGGCCCTTGGAGAGTATTTT.

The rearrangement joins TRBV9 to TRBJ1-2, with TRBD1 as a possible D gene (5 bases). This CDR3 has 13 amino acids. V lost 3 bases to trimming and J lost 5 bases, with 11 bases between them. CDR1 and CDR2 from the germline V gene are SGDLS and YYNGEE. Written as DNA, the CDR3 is TGTGCCAGCAGCGCGACAGCCGGATATGGCTACACCTTC. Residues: CASSATAGYGYTF. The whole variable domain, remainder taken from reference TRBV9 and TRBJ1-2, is DSGVTQTPKHLITATGQRVTLRCSPRSGDLSVYWYQQSLDQGLQFLIQYYNGEERAKGNILERFSAQQFPDLHSELNLSSLELGDSALYFCASSATAGYGYTFGSGTRLTVV.

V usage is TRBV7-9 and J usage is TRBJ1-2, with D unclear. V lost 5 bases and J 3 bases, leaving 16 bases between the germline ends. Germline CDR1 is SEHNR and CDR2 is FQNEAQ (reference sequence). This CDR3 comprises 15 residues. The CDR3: CASSLSPGVYYGYTF. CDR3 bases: TGTGCCAGCAGCCTATCCCCGGGAGTTTACTATGGCTACACCTTC.

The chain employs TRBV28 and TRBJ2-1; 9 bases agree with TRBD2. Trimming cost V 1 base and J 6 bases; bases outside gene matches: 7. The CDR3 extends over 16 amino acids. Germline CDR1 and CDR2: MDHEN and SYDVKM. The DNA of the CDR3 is TGTGCCAGCAGTTTATATGCGGGAGGGGATGGCAATGAGCAGTTCTTC. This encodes CASSLYAGGDGNEQFF.

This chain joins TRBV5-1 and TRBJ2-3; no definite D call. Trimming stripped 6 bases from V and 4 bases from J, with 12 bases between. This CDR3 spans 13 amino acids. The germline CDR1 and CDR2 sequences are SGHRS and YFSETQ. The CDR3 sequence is CASTPDHSDTQYF. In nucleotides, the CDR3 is TGCGCCAGCACCCCAGATCATTCAGATACGCAGTATTTT.

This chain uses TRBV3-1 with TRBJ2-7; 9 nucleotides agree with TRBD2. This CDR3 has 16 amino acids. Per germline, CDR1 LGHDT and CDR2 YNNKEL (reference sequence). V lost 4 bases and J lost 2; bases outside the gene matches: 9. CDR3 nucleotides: TGTGCCAGCAGCCTGGGTAGCGGGAGATGGGCCTACGAGCAGTACTTC. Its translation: CASSLGSGRWAYEQYF.

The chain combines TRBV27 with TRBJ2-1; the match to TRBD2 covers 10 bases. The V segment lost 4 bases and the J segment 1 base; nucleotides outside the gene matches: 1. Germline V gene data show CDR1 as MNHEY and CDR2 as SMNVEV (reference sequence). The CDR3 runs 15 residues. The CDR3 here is CASSSSGSSYNEQFF. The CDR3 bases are TGTGCCAGCAGTTCTAGCGGGAGTTCCTACAATGAGCAGTTCTTC.